This passage covers 14 T cell receptor beta chains from one sample sequenced in a study of CD8 T cells in ankylosing spondylitis. Using its own MiXCR run on the 5' RACE reads, TCRdb lists one record per CDR3 protein. The data contain roughly 160,000 distinct CDR3 sequences, 9.5% to 13% of them singletons. Sequenced: blood, either unsorted or a sorted T cell fraction (not recorded which). Receptor source: a male donor with ankylosing spondylitis or in good health (not recorded which).

This clonotype was seen repeatedly, ten times or more. The gene calls are TRBV27 and TRBJ1-1, with a tentative D call TRBD1 (5 bases). This CDR3 has 13 residues. Germline V gives CDR1 MNHEY, CDR2 SMNVEV (reference sequence). Deletions cut 3 bases from V and 4 bases from J, with 9 bases between. In nucleotides, the CDR3 is TGTGCCAGCAGTTTCCAGGGCCCCACTGAAGCTTTCTTT. This codes for CASSFQGPTEAFF.

This clonotype was recorded at least ten times. The rearrangement links TRBV5-1 to TRBJ2-1; D gene unclear. This CDR3 comprises 13 residues. The V end lost 0 bases, the J end lost 7 bases, and 8 bases lay between the germline ends. The germline CDR1 and CDR2 sequences are SGHRS and YFSETQ. The CDR3 reads CASSLALGNEQFF. The CDR3 DNA reads TGCGCCAGCAGCTTGGCATTAGGGAATGAGCAGTTCTTC.

The J gene is TRBJ2-7, the V gene TRBV6-1; D uncertain. The germline gives CDR1 MNHNS, CDR2 SASEGT. This CDR3 region has 11 residues. Between the trimmed V and J ends, which lost 10 bases and 3 bases, there was a span of 10 bases. The CDR3 nucleotides are TGTGCCACCACGGTTGTCTACGAGCAGTACTTC. It yields the protein CATTVVYEQYF.

This clonotype was detected many times. The V gene is TRBV29-1, the J gene TRBJ2-1; TRBD2 agrees at 12 bases. The CDR3 covers 15 residues. Per germline, CDR1 SQVTM and CDR2 ANQGSEA. The trim removed 5 bases at V and 4 bases at J, leaving 6 bases unmatched. This chain's CDR3 is CSVLPSGGAYNEQFF. The CDR3 DNA reads as TGCAGCGTTCTCCCTAGCGGGGGGGCATACAATGAGCAGTTCTTC.

This clonotype showed up just a few times. The chain is built from TRBV9 and TRBJ2-5, with 10 nucleotides matching TRBD1. With V trimmed by 4 bases and J by 5 bases, 5 bases remained unmatched. The CDR3 sequence is 14 residues long. The germline CDR1 and CDR2 sequences are SGDLS and YYNGEE. The CDR3 sequence: CASSTRTGGETQYF. For the CDR3, the DNA is TGTGCCAGCAGCACCCGGACAGGGGGGGAGACCCAGTACTTC.

With regard to this clonotype: The junction and the germline gene differ at one end; a read error may be behind it. The V gene is TRBV10-3, the J gene TRBJ2-7, with TRBD2 identical over 7 bases. CDR1 and CDR2 from the germline V gene are ENHRY and SYGVKD. The CDR3 length is 15 residues. CDR3 coding DNA: TGTACCATCAGTGAGTCCGAGGGAGGGCCGACCGAGCAGTACTTC. This gives the protein CTISESEGGPTEQYF.

The gene calls are TRBV3-1 and TRBJ1-1, with 7 bases identical to TRBD1. Germline V gene lookup returns CDR1 LGHDT and CDR2 YNNKEL (reference sequence). Trimming at V came to 6 bases and at J to 4 bases, leaving 8 bases not matched to a gene. This CDR3 is built from 14 residues. The chain's CDR3 is CASRPTGPPTEAFF. CDR3 nucleotides: TGTGCCAGCAGGCCGACAGGGCCCCCCACTGAAGCTTTCTTT.

A few counts support this clonotype. The chain couples TRBV28 to TRBJ1-3, with a possible D match to TRBD1 (6 bases). CDR1 is MDHEN, CDR2 SYDVKM, per germline. Trimming shortened V by 7 bases and J by 4 bases, and 14 bases separated the two germline ends. The CDR3 contains 14 residues. CDR3 region: CASNTGSAGNTIYF. As DNA, the CDR3 is TGTGCCAGCAATACAGGGTCAGCGGGAAACACCATATATTTT.

This clonotype was detected ten times or more. The chain has TRBV6-2 or TRBV6-3 and TRBJ1-2; D gene uncertain. The CDR3 runs 12 residues. Germline-derived CDR1 and CDR2 are MNHEY and SVGEGT. Trimming left V 6 bases short and J 4 bases short, with 9 bases between. The CDR3 DNA reads as TGTGCCAGCAGCCCTGACACCTATGGCTACACCTTC. It specifies CASSPDTYGYTF.

This clonotype was seen repeatedly, ten times or more. This rearrangement joins TRBV15 to TRBJ1-1; 11 nucleotides align to TRBD1. In germline, CDR1 is LNHNV, CDR2 YYDKDF (reference sequence). J lost 4 bases, V lost 0 bases, and 13 bases had no gene match. This CDR3 comprises 19 residues. The CDR3 loop reads CATSRDLGQGAYVGTEAFF. Here the CDR3 DNA reads TGTGCCACCAGCAGAGACTTAGGACAGGGGGCTTACGTGGGCACTGAAGCTTTCTTT.

This clonotype was detected a few times. V and J are TRBV27 and TRBJ1-1; TRBD1 matches 9 bases. J lost 3 bases, V lost 6 bases, and 5 bases had no gene match. From germline, CDR1 is MNHEY and CDR2 SMNVEV (reference sequence). The CDR3 runs 14 residues. CDR3 amino acids: CASSSTGGHTEAFF. The CDR3 DNA is TGTGCCAGCAGCTCGACAGGGGGGCACACTGAAGCTTTCTTT.

This clonotype was counted many times. The chain links TRBV5-1 to TRBJ1-2; D might be TRBD1 (5 bases). V dropped 4 bases and J dropped 2 bases, with 9 bases sitting between them. This CDR3 has 13 residues. Germline-derived CDR1 and CDR2 are SGHRS and YFSETQ. The CDR3 region is CASSPTVNYGYTF. The CDR3 nucleotides read TGCGCCAGCAGCCCGACAGTAAACTATGGCTACACCTTC.

The chain uses TRBV12-3 or TRBV12-4 and TRBJ2-7, with TRBD2 matching 7 bases. The V segment lost 5 bases and the J segment 3 bases; nucleotides outside the gene matches: 10. The CDR3 sequence is 15 residues long. The CDR3 DNA reads TGTGCCAGCAGTATTAGGGACTACCCTATCTACGAGCAGTACTTC. Protein: CASSIRDYPIYEQYF.

This clonotype came up many times. The V gene is TRBV27, the J gene TRBJ2-7; weak D call: TRBD1 (6 bases). Germline assignment: CDR1 MNHEY and CDR2 SMNVEV (reference sequence). There are 14 residues in the CDR3. The V and J ends lost 7 bases and 4 bases respectively, with 17 bases between them. The chain's CDR3 is CASTFSTGPYEQYF. CDR3 in DNA: TGTGCCAGCACCTTTAGCACAGGGCCATACGAGCAGTACTTC.